This T cell receptor (beta chain) was documented in a study of T cells in Graves' hyperthyroidism and ophthalmopathy. Notes on the study in general: Progression to ophthalmopathy was predicted a median of 6.5 months early.

Patients were excluded because of uncontrolled infection, other autoimmune disease, pregnancy or lactation. As to this clonotype: Its matching antigen is unknown.

The TCR beta CDR3 regions underwent amplification using RNA transcripts as the source. The TCR CDR3 first-round RT-PCR relied on the HTBI primer set. TCRdb re-called the multiplex PCR reads with MiXCR, one entry per CDR3 protein. Altogether some 250,000 distinct CDR3 sequences are present, nearly 15% being singletons, with the ten largest covering around 30%. The length of the CDR3 is 16 residues. The V and J ends lost 2 bases and 1 base respectively, with 14 bases between them. From germline, CDR1 is KGHSH and CDR2 LQKENI. The sample comprised blood. This sequence joins TRBV18 and TRBJ1-1, with D perhaps matching TRBD1 (5 bases). The TCR was taken from a woman in her fifties or sixties with Graves' hyperthyroidism that later progressed to Graves' ophthalmopathy. CDR3 loop: CASSPSVQGRNTEAFF. The CDR3 region has the DNA TGTGCCAGCTCACCATCGGTTCAGGGACGGAACACTGAAGCTTTCTTT.